The sequence of this T cell receptor beta chain was determined in a study of regulatory T cells in long-lasting Graves disease. Study-level points and caveats: Because few samples were included, accuracy may have been lower.

Building of the TCR beta libraries involved iRepertoire HTBI primers and Arm-PCR of CDR3 regions. One entry per CDR3 protein results from TCRdb running MiXCR on the multiplex PCR reads. The table records under 450,000 distinct CDR3 sequences, around 11% of them present only once. V lost 6 bases and J 10 bases, leaving 13 bases between the germline ends. The CDR3 loop spans 13 amino acids. The time point is: newly diagnosed GD, antithyroid drugs for less than 3 months. From PBMCs, RNA was extracted and then used to make the TCR library. The sample holds many counts of this clonotype. What it binds is unknown. The same data also contributed to another study, on T cells in Graves' hyperthyroidism and ophthalmopathy.

The source is a young woman with Graves disease. The V call is TRBV12-3 or TRBV12-4, the J call TRBJ1-6; D remains unclear. The starting material was peripheral blood mononuclear cells (PBMCs), obtained at new diagnosis, from a patient treated with antithyroid drugs. The CDR3 DNA reads TGTGCCAGCAGCCTAGACCTCGGATCACCCCTCCACTTT. Its translation: CASSLDLGSPLHF.